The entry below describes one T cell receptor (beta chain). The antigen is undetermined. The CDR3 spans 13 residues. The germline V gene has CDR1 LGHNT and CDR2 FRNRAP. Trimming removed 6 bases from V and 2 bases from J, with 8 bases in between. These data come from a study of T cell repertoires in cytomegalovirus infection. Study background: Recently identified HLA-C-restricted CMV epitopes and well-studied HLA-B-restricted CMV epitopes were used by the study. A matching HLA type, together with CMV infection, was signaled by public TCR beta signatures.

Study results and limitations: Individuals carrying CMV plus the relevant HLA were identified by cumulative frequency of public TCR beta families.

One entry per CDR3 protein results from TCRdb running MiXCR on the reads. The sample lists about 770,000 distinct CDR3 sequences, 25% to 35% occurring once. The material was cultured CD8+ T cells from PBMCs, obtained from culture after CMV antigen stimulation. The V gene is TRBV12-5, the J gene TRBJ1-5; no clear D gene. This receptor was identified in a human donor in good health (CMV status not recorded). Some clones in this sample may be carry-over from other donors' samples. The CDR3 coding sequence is TGTGCTAGTGGCCTCGCAGGCAATCAGCCCCAGCATTTT. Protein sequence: CASGLAGNQPQHF.